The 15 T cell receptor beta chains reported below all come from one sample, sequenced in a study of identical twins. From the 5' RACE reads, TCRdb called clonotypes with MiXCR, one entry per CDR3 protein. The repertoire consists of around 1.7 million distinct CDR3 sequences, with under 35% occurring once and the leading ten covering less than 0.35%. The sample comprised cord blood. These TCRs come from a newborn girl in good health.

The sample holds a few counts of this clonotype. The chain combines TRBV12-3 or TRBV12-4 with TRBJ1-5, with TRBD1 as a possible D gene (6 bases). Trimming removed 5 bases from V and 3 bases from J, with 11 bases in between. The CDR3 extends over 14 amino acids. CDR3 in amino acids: CASSKTGSNQPQHF. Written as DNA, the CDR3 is TGTGCCAGCAGTAAGACAGGCTCCAATCAGCCCCAGCATTTT.

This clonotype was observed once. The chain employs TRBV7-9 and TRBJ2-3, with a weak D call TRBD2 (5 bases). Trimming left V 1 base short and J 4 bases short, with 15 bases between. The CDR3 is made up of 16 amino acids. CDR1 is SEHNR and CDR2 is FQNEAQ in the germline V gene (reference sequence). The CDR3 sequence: CASSLEPGIRADTQYF. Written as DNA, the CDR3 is TGTGCCAGCAGCTTAGAGCCGGGGATAAGGGCAGATACGCAGTATTTT.

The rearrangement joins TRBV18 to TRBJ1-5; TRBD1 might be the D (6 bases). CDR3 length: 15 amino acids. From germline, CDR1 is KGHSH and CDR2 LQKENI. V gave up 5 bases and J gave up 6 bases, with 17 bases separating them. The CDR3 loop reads CASSAPNRVAQPQHF. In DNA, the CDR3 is TGTGCCAGCTCAGCGCCCAACAGGGTTGCTCAGCCCCAGCATTTT.

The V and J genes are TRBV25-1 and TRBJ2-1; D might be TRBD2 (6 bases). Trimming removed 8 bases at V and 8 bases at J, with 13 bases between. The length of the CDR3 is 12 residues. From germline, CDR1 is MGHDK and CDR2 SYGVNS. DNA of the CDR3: TGTGCCAGCGCGGGACCTTTCGATGAGCAGTTCTTC. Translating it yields CASAGPFDEQFF.

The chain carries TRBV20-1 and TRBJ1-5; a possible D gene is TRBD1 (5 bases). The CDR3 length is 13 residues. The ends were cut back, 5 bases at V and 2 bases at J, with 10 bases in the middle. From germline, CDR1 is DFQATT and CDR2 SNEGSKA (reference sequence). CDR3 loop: CSARRDGNQPQHF. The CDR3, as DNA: TGCAGTGCTCGCCGGGACGGCAATCAGCCCCAGCATTTT.

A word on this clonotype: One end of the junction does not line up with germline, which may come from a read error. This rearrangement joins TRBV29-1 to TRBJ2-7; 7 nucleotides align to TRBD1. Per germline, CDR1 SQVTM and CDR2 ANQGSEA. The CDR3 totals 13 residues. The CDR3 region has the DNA TGCAGCGCCCGAGAGGGGACAGCTTACGGGCAGTACTTC. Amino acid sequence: CSAREGTAYGQYF.

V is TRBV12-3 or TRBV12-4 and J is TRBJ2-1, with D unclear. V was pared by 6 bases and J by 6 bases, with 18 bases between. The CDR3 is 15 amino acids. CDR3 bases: TGTGCCAGCAGACTCTCGAGAGGAAGGATCAATGAGCAGTTCTTC. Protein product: CASRLSRGRINEQFF.

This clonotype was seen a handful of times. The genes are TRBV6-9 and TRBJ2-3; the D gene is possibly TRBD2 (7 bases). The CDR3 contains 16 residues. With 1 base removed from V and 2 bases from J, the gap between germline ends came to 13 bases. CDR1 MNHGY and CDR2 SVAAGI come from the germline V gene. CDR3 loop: CASSYWGGGTTDTQYF. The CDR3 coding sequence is TGTGCCAGCAGTTATTGGGGAGGGGGAACCACAGATACGCAGTATTTT.

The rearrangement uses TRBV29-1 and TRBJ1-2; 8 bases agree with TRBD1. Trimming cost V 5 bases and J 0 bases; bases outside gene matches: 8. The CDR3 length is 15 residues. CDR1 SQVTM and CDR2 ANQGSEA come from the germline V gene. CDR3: CSVTRTGPTNYGYTF. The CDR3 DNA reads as TGCAGCGTTACCAGGACAGGGCCTACTAACTATGGCTACACCTTC.

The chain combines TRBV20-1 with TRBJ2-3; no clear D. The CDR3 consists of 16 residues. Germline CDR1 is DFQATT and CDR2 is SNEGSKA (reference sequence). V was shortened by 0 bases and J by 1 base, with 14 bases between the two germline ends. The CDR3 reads CSARDHAGLGTDTQYF. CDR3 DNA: TGCAGTGCTAGAGATCATGCAGGCCTAGGCACAGATACGCAGTATTTT.

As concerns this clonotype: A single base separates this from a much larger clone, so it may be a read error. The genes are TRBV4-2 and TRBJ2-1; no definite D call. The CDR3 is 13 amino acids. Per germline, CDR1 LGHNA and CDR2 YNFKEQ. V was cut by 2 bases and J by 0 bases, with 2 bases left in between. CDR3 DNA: TGTGCCAGCAGCCAATACTCCTACAATGAGCAGTTCTTC. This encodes CASSQYSYNEQFF.

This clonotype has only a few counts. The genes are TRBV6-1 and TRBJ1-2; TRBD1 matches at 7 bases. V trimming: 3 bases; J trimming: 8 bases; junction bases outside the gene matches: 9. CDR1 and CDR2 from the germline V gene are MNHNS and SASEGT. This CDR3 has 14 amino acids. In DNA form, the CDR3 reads TGTGCCAGCAGTGAGGGACAGCCCTGGGGGGGCTACACCTTC. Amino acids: CASSEGQPWGGYTF.

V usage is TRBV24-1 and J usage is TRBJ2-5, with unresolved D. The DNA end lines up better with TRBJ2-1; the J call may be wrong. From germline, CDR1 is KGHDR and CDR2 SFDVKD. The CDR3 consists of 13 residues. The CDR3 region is CATSRGSQETQFF. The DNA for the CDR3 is TGTGCCACCAGTCGTGGCAGCCAAGAGACCCAGTTCTTC.

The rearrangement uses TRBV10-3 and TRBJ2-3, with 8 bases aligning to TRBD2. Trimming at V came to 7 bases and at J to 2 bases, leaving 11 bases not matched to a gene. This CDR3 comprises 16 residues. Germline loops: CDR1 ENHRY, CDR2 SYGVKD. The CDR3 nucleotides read TGTGCCATCAATGACCCGGGACTAGATCACACAGATACGCAGTATTTT. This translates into CAINDPGLDHTDTQYF.

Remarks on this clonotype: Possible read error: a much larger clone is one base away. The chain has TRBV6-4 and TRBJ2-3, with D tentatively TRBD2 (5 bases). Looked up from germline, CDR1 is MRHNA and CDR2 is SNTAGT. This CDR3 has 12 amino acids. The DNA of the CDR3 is TGTGCCAACAGTGTCACTAGGGATACGCAGTATTTT. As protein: CANSVTRDTQYF.